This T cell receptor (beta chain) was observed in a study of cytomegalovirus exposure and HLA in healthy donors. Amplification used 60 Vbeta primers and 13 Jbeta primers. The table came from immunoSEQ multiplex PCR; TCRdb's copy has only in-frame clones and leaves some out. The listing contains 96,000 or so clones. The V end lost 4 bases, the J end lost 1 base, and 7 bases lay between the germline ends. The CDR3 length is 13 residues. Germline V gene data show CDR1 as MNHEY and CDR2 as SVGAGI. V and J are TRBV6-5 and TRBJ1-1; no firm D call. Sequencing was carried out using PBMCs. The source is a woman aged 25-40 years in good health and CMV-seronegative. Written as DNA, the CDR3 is TGTGCCAGCAGTTTCAGTGAGAACACTGAAGCTTTCTTT. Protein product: CASSFSENTEAFF.